Below are 27 T cell receptor beta chains sequenced from a single sample in a study of CD8+CD57+ T cells in acquired aplastic anemia. Genomic DNA provided the template from which TCR beta VDJ and CDR3 profiles were obtained. TCRdb re-derived calls from the reads in MiXCR, one entry per CDR3 protein. Of about 200,000 distinct CDR3 sequences listed, 50% to 70% were seen once; the top ten hold about 60%. Only patients with CD8+CD57+ cell expansion on flow cytometry were chosen for sequencing. Sequenced: sorted CD4+, CD8+, or CD8+CD57+ T cells (not recorded which) from PBMCs. The receptors originated from a human donor with aplastic anemia.

This sequence joins TRBV7-3 and TRBJ2-2; D not resolved. Trimming left V 5 bases short and J 5 bases short, with 9 bases between. This CDR3 has 13 amino acids. CDR1 SGHTA and CDR2 FQGTGA come from the germline V gene. CDR3 region: CASSPDWTGELFF. In DNA, the CDR3 is TGTGCCAGCAGCCCCGATTGGACCGGGGAGCTGTTTTTT. The full variable domain, its missing parts supplied by reference TRBV7-3 and TRBJ2-2, is GAGVSQTPSNKVTEKGKYVELRCDPISGHTALYWYRQSLGQGPEFLIYFQGTGAADDSGLPNDRFFAVRPEGSVSTLKIQRTERGDSAVYLCASSPDWTGELFFGEGSRLTVL.

The chain uses TRBV4-1 and TRBJ2-4; 9 bases are a match to TRBD2. Trimming took 3 bases from V and 5 from J; bases not matched to a gene: 8. The CDR3 covers 16 residues. CDR1 MGHRA and CDR2 YSYEKL come from the germline V gene. CDR3 residues: CASSHLQAGGQNIQYF. As DNA, the CDR3 is TGCGCCAGCAGCCATCTACAAGCGGGAGGCCAAAACATTCAGTACTTC.

The genes are TRBV20-1 and TRBJ2-1, with D tentatively TRBD2 (7 bases). The CDR3 loop spans 16 amino acids. Germline assignment: CDR1 DFQATT and CDR2 SNEGSKA (reference sequence). V was trimmed by 3 bases and J by 4 bases, leaving 19 bases between them. CDR3 nucleotides: TGCAGTGCTAGGTCATCCGCGGGGGCCGGGTACAATGAGCAGTTCTTC. It encodes CSARSSAGAGYNEQFF.

As concerns this clonotype: A read error is likely, as this CDR3 ends without the conserved phenylalanine or tryptophan. The J gene is TRBJ2-7, the V gene TRBV11-2, with TRBD2 as a possible D gene (7 bases). V was cut by 5 bases and J by 4 bases, with 18 bases left in between. This CDR3 has 15 amino acids. Per germline, CDR1 SGHAT and CDR2 FQNNGV. The CDR3 loop reads CASSRPGGAIYEQYL. CDR3 DNA sequence: TGTGCCAGCAGCCGACCTGGGGGGGCCATTTACGAGCAGTACCTC.

This clonotype was picked up a small number of times. CDR3 in DNA: TGTGCCAGCAGCCCGGACAGGCTCAATCAGCCCCAGCATTTT. Translated: CASSPDRLNQPQHF. The rearrangement joins TRBV2 to TRBJ1-5; 7 bases align to TRBD1. Unmatched junction bases numbered 5, after V lost 6 bases and J lost 3 bases. The V gene's germline CDR1 is SNHLY and CDR2 FYNNEI. This CDR3 is built from 14 residues.

This clonotype was detected a few times. The chain employs TRBV24-1 and TRBJ2-3; the D gene is possibly TRBD1 (7 bases). The length of the CDR3 is 15 residues. Trimming cost V 5 bases and J 4 bases, with 15 bases left between them. Looked up from germline, CDR1 is KGHDR and CDR2 is SFDVKD. CDR3 loop: CATSASQGGADTQYF. For the CDR3, the DNA is TGTGCCACCAGTGCTTCCCAGGGGGGCGCAGATACGCAGTATTTT.

This chain uses TRBV9 with TRBJ2-3; D call uncertain. Germline CDR1 reads SGDLS; CDR2 reads YYNGEE. Deletions cut 3 bases from V and 7 bases from J, with 9 bases between. The CDR3 is made up of 12 amino acids. In DNA form, the CDR3 reads TGTGCCAGCAGCGCAGGTTCCTATACGCAGTATTTT. It is translated as CASSAGSYTQYF. Looking up the rest from reference TRBV9 and TRBJ2-3 gives the full variable domain: DSGVTQTPKHLITATGQRVTLRCSPRSGDLSVYWYQQSLDQGLQFLIQYYNGEERAKGNILERFSAQQFPDLHSELNLSSLELGDSALYFCASSAGSYTQYFGPGTRLTVL.

The CDR3 sequence: CASSLSGSHVGRELFF. CDR3 DNA sequence: TGTGCCAGCAGTCTCTCCGGGAGTCACGTTGGCAGGGAGCTGTTTTTT. The rearrangement uses TRBV2 and TRBJ2-2; D possibly corresponds to TRBD2 (6 bases). There are 16 residues in the CDR3. Germline V CDR1 and CDR2: SNHLY, FYNNEI. V dropped 5 bases and J dropped 9 bases, with 22 bases sitting between them.

There are a few counts of this clonotype. The chain is built from TRBV29-1 and TRBJ2-1; 10 nucleotides line up with TRBD2. From germline, CDR1 is SQVTM and CDR2 ANQGSEA. The V and J ends lost 7 bases and 9 bases, in that order; junction bases with no gene match: 18. CDR3 size: 16 residues. CDR3 protein: CSAAGAAGGPIGEQFF. The DNA of the CDR3 is TGCAGCGCCGCAGGGGCAGCGGGAGGGCCTATTGGTGAGCAGTTCTTC.

Of note for this clonotype: This may arise from a read error, as a much more abundant clone is one base away. The chain has TRBV6-5 and TRBJ2-2; 8 bases agree with TRBD1. The CDR3 runs to 15 residues. Germline trimming cut 5 bases from V and 7 bases from J; bases unmatched to any gene: 9. Per germline, CDR1 MNHEY and CDR2 SVGAGI. The CDR3 nucleotides read TGTGCCAGCAGTGTAGAGACTGACAGGGGCGGGGAGCTGTTTTTT. It encodes CASSVETDRGGELFF.

The chain couples TRBV7-9 to TRBJ2-5; 8 bases line up with TRBD2. The last part of the DNA fits TRBJ2-7 better; the J call may be wrong. CDR3 length equals 15 residues. CDR1 is SEHNR, CDR2 FQNEAQ, per germline (reference sequence). CDR3 sequence: CASSRGGRSPHEQYF. CDR3 sequence (DNA): TGTGCCAGCAGCCGGGGGGGAAGGAGCCCCCACGAGCAGTACTTC.

The genes are TRBV7-9 and TRBJ1-6; D may be TRBD1 (5 bases). Germline CDR1 is SEHNR and CDR2 is FQNEAQ (reference sequence). CDR3 length: 15 residues. V lost 2 bases and J 9 bases, leaving 14 bases between the germline ends. The chain's CDR3 is CASSLSGREISPLHF. CDR3 in DNA: TGTGCCAGCAGCTTATCAGGGAGGGAGATTTCACCCCTCCACTTT.

The chain is built from TRBV5-6 and TRBJ2-5, with 9 bases that match TRBD1. The CDR3 runs to 13 residues. J gave up 7 bases and V 4 bases, and 5 bases lay outside the gene matches. From germline, CDR1 is SGHDT and CDR2 YYEEEE. Here the CDR3 DNA reads TGTGCCAGCAGCGGCACAGGGGGCTGGACCCAGTACTTC. Its translation is CASSGTGGWTQYF. Variable domain in full (rest from reference TRBV5-6 and TRBJ2-5): DAGVTQSPTHLIKTRGQQVTLRCSPKSGHDTVSWYQQALGQGPQFIFQYYEEEERQRGNFPDRFSGHQFPNYSSELNVNALLLGDSALYLCASSGTGGWTQYFGPGTRLLVL.

This clonotype was recorded many times. The chain combines TRBV7-9 with TRBJ2-1; either TRBD1 or TRBD2 may supply D (6 bases each). The germline V gene encodes CDR1 SEHNR and CDR2 FQNEAQ (reference sequence). V lost 3 bases to trimming and J lost 9 bases, with 9 bases between them. There are 12 residues in the CDR3. The CDR3 loop is CASSLGGSEQFF. DNA for the CDR3: TGTGCCAGCAGCTTGGGGGGCAGTGAGCAGTTCTTC.

In DNA form, the CDR3 reads TGTGCCAGCACCAGTGCTAGCGGCCTGGGAACCTACGAGCAGTACTTC. It yields the protein CASTSASGLGTYEQYF. The chain combines TRBV2 with TRBJ2-7, with TRBD2 identical over 7 bases. CDR3 length: 16 amino acids. CDR1 is SNHLY and CDR2 is FYNNEI in the germline V gene. Trimming took 7 bases from V and 2 from J; bases not matched to a gene: 14.

The chain joins TRBV24-1 to TRBJ2-2; weak D call: TRBD1 (5 bases). This CDR3 contains 15 residues. Germline CDR1 is KGHDR and CDR2 is SFDVKD. V lost 1 base and J lost 7, with 12 bases in between. DNA for the CDR3: TGTGCCACCAGTGATTTAGTGACAGACCACGGGGAGCTGTTTTTT. Translated: CATSDLVTDHGELFF.

In the case of this clonotype: The conserved phenylalanine or tryptophan normally closing the CDR3 is absent here, so this likely arose from a read error. The chain couples TRBV9 to TRBJ2-3; D may be TRBD1 (5 bases). The V gene's germline CDR1 is SGDLS and CDR2 YYNGEE. CDR3 size: 13 residues. Here the CDR3 reads CASSVHVTATQYL. The CDR3, as DNA: TGTGCCAGCAGCGTACATGTGACAGCTACGCAGTATCTT.

This chain uses TRBV2 with TRBJ1-6; D unclear. This CDR3 has 15 amino acids. Deletions cut 8 bases from V and 4 bases from J, with 15 bases between. CDR1 is SNHLY and CDR2 is FYNNEI in the germline V gene. As DNA, the CDR3 is TGTGCCAGCTGTAGAAGGGCTTGGTATAATTCACCCCTCCACTTT. It translates to CASCRRAWYNSPLHF.

The rearrangement uses TRBV7-9 and TRBJ1-3; D not certain. V gave up 6 bases and J gave up 0 bases, with 9 bases separating them. This CDR3 spans 14 amino acids. Germline lookup yields CDR1 SEHNR and CDR2 FQNEAQ (reference sequence). The CDR3 DNA is TGTGCCAGCAGGGCGGATACCTCTGGAAACACCATATATTTT. This codes for CASRADTSGNTIYF.

This sequence joins TRBV10-3 and TRBJ1-1; no firm D call. Germline loops: CDR1 ENHRY, CDR2 SYGVKD. V was shortened by 0 bases and J by 1 base, with 9 bases between the two germline ends. The CDR3 consists of 15 residues. CDR3 coding DNA: TGTGCCATCAGTGAGTCGTCGGGTCAGAACACTGAAGCTTTCTTT. Translated: CAISESSGQNTEAFF.

This clonotype was found many times. The V and J genes are TRBV7-2 and TRBJ2-7, with TRBD2 matching over 8 bases. Germline values: CDR1 SGHTA, CDR2 FQGNSA. The CDR3 runs 14 residues. V was clipped by 4 bases and J by 2 bases; unmatched bases: 4. Here the CDR3 DNA reads TGTGCCAGCAGCTGGGGACTAGGGGCCTACGAGCAGTACTTC. Residues: CASSWGLGAYEQYF.

The chain recombines TRBV20-1 with TRBJ1-6, with 7 nucleotides matching TRBD1. This CDR3 has 14 amino acids. V dropped 3 bases and J dropped 6; count of bases not matched to a gene: 5. Germline V CDR1 and CDR2: DFQATT, SNEGSKA (reference sequence). The CDR3 DNA reads TGCAGTGCTAGTCCCGGGACAGCTAATTCACCCCTCCACTTT. It encodes CSASPGTANSPLHF.

The rearrangement uses TRBV20-1 and TRBJ2-7; TRBD2 might be the D (6 bases). CDR1 is DFQATT and CDR2 is SNEGSKA in the germline V gene (reference sequence). Trimming shortened V by 3 bases and J by 7 bases, and 19 bases separated the two germline ends. The CDR3 length is 14 residues. The CDR3 loop reads CSASFPSAGGEQYF. The CDR3 DNA is TGCAGTGCTAGCTTCCCCTCGGCCGGGGGAGAGCAGTACTTC.

The chain employs TRBV7-9 and TRBJ1-1; the D gene is possibly TRBD1 (6 bases). This CDR3 is 15 amino acids long. V was pared by 1 base and J by 1 base, with 10 bases between. Germline CDR1 reads SEHNR; CDR2 reads FQNEAQ (reference sequence). Here the CDR3 reads CASSLGDRSNTEAFF. The CDR3 DNA sequence: TGTGCCAGCAGCTTAGGAGACAGGTCGAACACTGAAGCTTTCTTT.

The J gene is TRBJ1-5, the V gene TRBV24-1; D call uncertain. The length of the CDR3 is 14 residues. V was shortened by 0 bases and J by 7 bases, with 9 bases between the two germline ends. Germline-derived CDR1 and CDR2 are KGHDR and SFDVKD. CDR3 DNA: TGTGCCACCAGTGATTTGGCTGGGTTCCAGCCCCAGCATTTT. It translates to CATSDLAGFQPQHF.

This chain links TRBV10-1 with TRBJ2-7, with D possibly TRBD1 on 6 matching bases. V was shortened by 5 bases and J by 3 bases, with 14 bases between the two germline ends. Germline lookup yields CDR1 WNHNN and CDR2 SYGVQD (reference sequence). The CDR3 length is 14 residues. The CDR3 sequence is CASSPTGTRYEQYF. The CDR3 DNA reads as TGCGCCAGCAGTCCGACCGGGACACGCTACGAGCAGTACTTC.

The CDR3 protein is CASTPRLWESDTQYF. The CDR3 bases are TGTGCCAGCACCCCACGTTTATGGGAGTCAGATACGCAGTATTTT. This chain connects TRBV12-3 or TRBV12-4 to TRBJ2-3; TRBD2 might be the D (5 bases). There are 15 residues in the CDR3. V was shortened by 7 bases and J by 4 bases, with 18 bases between the two germline ends.